These T cell receptor beta chains were read from a single sample in a study of shared clonotypes between healthy human individuals. Libraries were prepared by immunoSEQ multiplex PCR; TCRdb keeps only in-frame clonotypes and omits some of them. The sample records fewer than 1.8 million clones, about 98.5% being singletons. The source material was naive CD4+ T cells sorted from blood. The receptors originated from a man aged 25-45 years in good health. Each CDR3 is given with its conserved first and last residue. The order of the fields is D gene, J gene, clone size, V gene, CDR3 protein, CDR3 DNA. The D gene is left open where the match is weak. Size tells how often a clone was seen (once, few, many) or the class of an expanded clone, and some rows leave it out.

D: NA; J: TRBJ2-3; size: NA; V: TRBV10-1; CDR3: CARHRGPQYF; DNA: TGCGCCAGGCACCGGGGGCCGCAGTATTTT
D: TRBD1; J: TRBJ2-7; size: NA; V: TRBV5-4; CDR3: CASSYRGVTLEQYF; DNA: TGTGCCAGCAGCTACAGGGGGGTGACTCTCGAGCAGTACTTC
D: NA; J: TRBJ2-2; size: NA; V: TRBV27; CDR3: CASSFLAGELFF; DNA: TGTGCCAGCAGTTTTTTGGCCGGGGAGCTGTTTTTT
D: TRBD2; J: TRBJ2-3; size: NA; V: TRBV10-1; CDR3: CASSKWLAGADTQYF; DNA: TGCGCCAGCAGTAAGTGGCTAGCGGGAGCAGATACGCAGTATTTT
D: TRBD1; J: TRBJ2-1; size: NA; V: TRBV28; CDR3: CASSSIRTGNFSEQFF; DNA: TGTGCCAGCAGTTCAATCAGGACAGGGAATTTTAGTGAGCAGTTCTTC
D: TRBD2; J: TRBJ2-7; size: NA; V: TRBV15; CDR3: CATSRGLAGNQRHEQYF; DNA: TGTGCCACCAGCAGAGGGCTAGCGGGAAACCAGCGGCACGAGCAGTACTTC
D: NA; J: TRBJ1-1; size: once; V: TRBV7-6; CDR3: CASSLLVNTEVFF; DNA: TGTGCCAGCAGCTTATTGGTAAACACTGAAGTTTTCTTT
D: NA; J: TRBJ2-5; size: NA; V: TRBV9; CDR3: CASSVGIGVGETQYF; DNA: TGTGCCAGCAGCGTAGGGATAGGGGTAGGGGAGACCCAGTACTTC
D: NA; J: TRBJ2-7; size: NA; V: TRBV5-8; CDR3: CASSLDGGYEQYF; DNA: TGTGCCAGCAGCTTGGACGGAGGCTACGAGCAGTACTTC
D: NA; J: TRBJ2-6; size: NA; V: TRBV6-6; CDR3: CASSLLAANVLTF; DNA: TGTGCCAGCAGCCTACTTGCGGCCAACGTCCTGACTTTC
D: NA; J: TRBJ1-2; size: NA; V: TRBV7-9; CDR3: CASSLGVPNYGYTF; DNA: TGTGCCAGCAGCTTGGGGGTCCCAAACTATGGCTACACCTTC
D: NA; J: TRBJ1-3; size: NA; V: TRBV7-2; CDR3: CASSVDSPFLSGNTIYF; DNA: TGTGCCAGCAGCGTCGACAGCCCGTTCCTCTCTGGAAACACCATATATTTT
D: NA; J: TRBJ1-1; size: NA; V: TRBV5-4; CDR3: CASSMAENMNTEAFF; DNA: TGTGCCAGCAGCATGGCAGAGAATATGAACACTGAAGCTTTCTTT
D: NA; J: TRBJ2-7; size: NA; V: TRBV4-1; CDR3: CASSHVGRTYEQYF; DNA: TGCGCCAGCAGCCACGTTGGACGGACCTACGAGCAGTACTTC
D: TRBD1; J: TRBJ2-7; size: NA; V: TRBV6-5; CDR3: CASRPSTGGFYEQYF; DNA: TGTGCCAGCAGACCTTCGACAGGGGGTTTCTACGAGCAGTACTTC
D: NA; J: TRBJ2-2; size: NA; V: TRBV5-1; CDR3: CASSPGSVNTGELFF; DNA: TGCGCCAGCAGCCCGGGTTCGGTTAACACCGGGGAGCTGTTTTTT
D: NA; J: TRBJ2-4; size: NA; V: TRBV15; CDR3: CATSRGLKPEGKNIQYF; DNA: TGTGCCACCAGCAGAGGTTTAAAGCCTGAGGGCAAAAACATTCAGTACTTC
D: TRBD1; J: TRBJ2-7; size: NA; V: TRBV9; CDR3: CASSVATGGSASSYEQYF; DNA: TGTGCCAGCAGCGTAGCTACAGGGGGATCCGCTAGCTCCTACGAGCAGTACTTC
D: TRBD2; J: TRBJ2-2; size: NA; V: TRBV5-4; CDR3: CASSWSGRVDGELFF; DNA: TGTGCCAGCAGTTGGAGCGGGAGGGTTGACGGGGAGCTGTTTTTT
D: NA; J: TRBJ2-7; size: NA; V: TRBV20-1; CDR3: CSATGAIEQYF; DNA: TGCAGTGCTACCGGGGCCATCGAGCAGTACTTC
D: NA; J: TRBJ2-7; size: NA; V: TRBV7-8; CDR3: CASSLLVSEVGLPYEQYF; DNA: TGTGCCAGCAGCTTACTTGTTTCAGAGGTAGGACTTCCCTACGAGCAGTACTTC
D: TRBD1; J: TRBJ2-4; size: NA; V: TRBV5-6; CDR3: CASSLPGTGQNIQYF; DNA: TGTGCCAGCAGCCTGCCTGGGACAGGGCAAAACATTCAGTACTTC